The T cell receptor beta chain described here comes from a study of blood T cell repertoires in COVID-19. Across the study: Spain, Italy and the United States supplied samples that represented acute and convalescent COVID-19.

Per the study methods: It was from reference gene primer amplification that nucleated cell counts were estimated. Sequenced by immunoSEQ multiplex PCR; TCRdb stores in-frame clones only, minus some. Clone size and V and J calls were adopted from that table, with D and trimming inferred from the DNA. The repertoire holds 90,000 to 100,000 clones, with over 70% as singletons. This CDR3 spans 14 amino acids. The V and J ends lost 4 bases and 3 bases respectively, with 13 bases between them. Germline V lookup: CDR1 SGHRS, CDR2 YFSETQ. The sample taken for sequencing was peripheral blood. The V call is TRBV5-1, the J call TRBJ2-5; weak D call: TRBD1 (5 bases). This receptor was identified in a man aged 60 to 75 with acute or convalescent COVID-19. The CDR3 region is CASSQGSTKETQYF. The CDR3 DNA follows: TGCGCCAGCAGCCAGGGCTCCACAAAAGAGACCCAGTACTTC.